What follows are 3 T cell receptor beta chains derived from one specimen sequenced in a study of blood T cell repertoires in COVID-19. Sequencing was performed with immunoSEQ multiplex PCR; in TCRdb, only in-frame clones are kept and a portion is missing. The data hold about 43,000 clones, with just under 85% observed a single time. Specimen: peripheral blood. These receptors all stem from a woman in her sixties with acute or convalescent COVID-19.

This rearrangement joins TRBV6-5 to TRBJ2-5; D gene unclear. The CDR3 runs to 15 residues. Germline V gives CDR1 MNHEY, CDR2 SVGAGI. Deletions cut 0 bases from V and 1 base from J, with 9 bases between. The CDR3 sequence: CASSYSSNSQETQYF. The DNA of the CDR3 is TGTGCCAGCAGTTACTCGTCGAACAGCCAAGAGACCCAGTACTTC.

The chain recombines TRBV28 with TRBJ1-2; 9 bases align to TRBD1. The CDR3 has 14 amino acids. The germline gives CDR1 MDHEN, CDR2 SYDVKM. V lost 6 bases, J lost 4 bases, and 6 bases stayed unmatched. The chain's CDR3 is CASRQQGAGYGYTF. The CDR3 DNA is TGTGCCAGCAGACAACAGGGGGCGGGCTATGGCTACACCTTC.

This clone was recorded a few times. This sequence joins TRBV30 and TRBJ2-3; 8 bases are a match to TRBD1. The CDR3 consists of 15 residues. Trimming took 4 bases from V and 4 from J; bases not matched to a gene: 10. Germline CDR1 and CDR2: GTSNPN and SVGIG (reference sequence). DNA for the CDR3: TGTGCCTGGACTGGACAGGGCTTGGGGGCAGATACGCAGTATTTT. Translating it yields CAWTGQGLGADTQYF.